The clone carrying this T cell receptor (beta chain) has more than one count but fewer than ten. The CDR3 runs 14 residues. Germline trimming cut 3 bases from V and 4 bases from J; bases unmatched to any gene: 2. Germline V gene lookup returns CDR1 LNHDA and CDR2 SQIVND (reference sequence). Amplification of TCR beta CDR3 regions used RNA as the template. Primed by the HTBI set, a first-round RT-PCR was run on the TCR CDR3. TCRdb independently ran MiXCR on the multiplex PCR reads; one entry per CDR3 protein. The repertoire holds 450,000 to 700,000 distinct CDR3 sequences, with about 45% as singletons. These data are taken from a study of T cells in Graves' hyperthyroidism and ophthalmopathy.

This TCR was sampled from an adult woman with Graves' disease, either hyperthyroidism or ophthalmopathy (not recorded which). Sequences were obtained from peripheral blood or thyroid tissue (not recorded which). J is TRBJ1-2 and V is TRBV19, with 10 bases matching TRBD1. This CDR3 is CASSMTGGGYGYTF. CDR3 sequence (DNA): TGTGCCAGTAGTATGACAGGGGGCGGCTATGGCTACACCTTC. The whole variable domain, remainder taken from reference TRBV19 and TRBJ1-2, is DGGITQSPKYLFRKEGQNVTLSCEQNLNHDAMYWYRQDPGQGLRLIYYSQIVNDFQKGDIAEGYSVSREKKESFPLTVTSAQKNPTAFYLCASSMTGGGYGYTFGSGTRLTVV.